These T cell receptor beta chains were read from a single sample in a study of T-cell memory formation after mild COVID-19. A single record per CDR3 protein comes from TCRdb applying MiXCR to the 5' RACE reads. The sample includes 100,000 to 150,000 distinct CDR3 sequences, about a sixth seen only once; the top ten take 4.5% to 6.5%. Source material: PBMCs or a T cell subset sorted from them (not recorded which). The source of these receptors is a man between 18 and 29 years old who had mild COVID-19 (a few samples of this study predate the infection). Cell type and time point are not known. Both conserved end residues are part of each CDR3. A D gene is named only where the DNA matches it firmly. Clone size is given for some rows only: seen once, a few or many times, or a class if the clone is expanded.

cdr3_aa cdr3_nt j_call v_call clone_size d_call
CASSLGPSGGSPLHF TGTGCCAGCAGCTTAGGACCGTCGGGCGGCTCACCCCTCCACTTT TRBJ1-6 TRBV11-2 few .
CASSLELVQGNYGYTF TGTGCCAGCAGCTTAGAGCTGGTCCAGGGTAACTATGGCTACACCTTC TRBJ1-2 TRBV7-2 . .
CSARLRGLGTEAFF TGCAGTGCTCGCCTTAGGGGGCTCGGAACTGAAGCTTTCTTT TRBJ1-1 TRBV20-1 . TRBD1
CASRSGVGNTIYF TGTGCCAGCAGATCAGGGGTAGGAAACACCATATATTTT TRBJ1-3 TRBV9 few .
CASRIAGGPWEQFF TGTGCCAGCAGGATAGCGGGGGGGCCTTGGGAGCAGTTCTTC TRBJ2-1 TRBV6-1 . TRBD2
CASSGDSRQPQHF TGTGCCAGTAGTGGGGACAGCCGTCAGCCCCAGCATTTT TRBJ1-5 TRBV19 . TRBD1
CASSLPGGAYNEQFF TGCGCCAGCAGCTTGCCAGGGGGCGCCTACAATGAGCAGTTCTTC TRBJ2-1 TRBV5-1 few TRBD1
CASSQLTSGGAGNEQFF TGCGCCAGCAGCCAACTGACTAGCGGGGGGGCCGGGAATGAGCAGTTCTTC TRBJ2-1 TRBV4-1 . TRBD2
CASSGQGGDTQYF TGTGCCAGCAGCGGACAGGGAGGGGATACGCAGTATTTT TRBJ2-3 TRBV7-2 few .
CASSWTGVVSDGYTF TGCGCCAGCAGCTGGACAGGGGTCGTTTCGGATGGCTACACCTTC TRBJ1-2 TRBV5-1 . TRBD1
CASSQALTDTQYF TGCGCCAGCAGCCAAGCTCTTACGGATACGCAGTATTTT TRBJ2-3 TRBV4-3 . .
CASSLGWQGGQFF TGTGCCAGCAGCTTAGGGTGGCAGGGAGGGCAGTTCTTC TRBJ2-1 TRBV11-2 . .
CSARVSNSPLHF TGCAGTGCTAGAGTCAGTAATTCACCCCTCCACTTT TRBJ1-6 TRBV20-1 . .
CASSATSGGWDTQYF TGTGCCAGCAGCGCCACTAGCGGGGGTTGGGATACGCAGTATTTT TRBJ2-3 TRBV9 . TRBD2
CAISEGTDTQYF TGTGCCATCAGTGAGGGCACAGATACGCAGTATTTT TRBJ2-3 TRBV10-3 few .
CASSESGQGAGGYTF TGTGCCAGCAGTGAATCAGGGCAGGGGGCTGGTGGCTACACCTTC TRBJ1-2 TRBV6-1 . TRBD1
CASSSRRTVTSSYNEQFF TGTGCCAGCAGTTCACGCCGGACAGTTACGAGCTCCTACAATGAGCAGTTCTTC TRBJ2-1 TRBV27 few .
CASSTLDSSGNTIYF TGTGCCAGTAGTACACTCGACAGTTCTGGAAACACCATATATTTT TRBJ1-3 TRBV19 few .
CASSSPQGSGEKLFF TGTGCCAGCAGCTCCCCCCAGGGGTCGGGCGAAAAACTGTTTTTT TRBJ1-4 TRBV11-2 few .
CASSQGRQYSYEQYF TGCGCCAGCAGCCAAGGACGACAGTACTCCTACGAGCAGTACTTC TRBJ2-7 TRBV4-3 . .
CASSQVLAPYNEQFF TGCGCCAGCAGCCAAGTACTAGCGCCCTACAATGAGCAGTTCTTC TRBJ2-1 TRBV4-1 . TRBD2
CASSLALSGTSTDTQYF TGTGCCAGCAGCTTGGCTCTGAGCGGGACCAGCACAGATACGCAGTATTTT TRBJ2-3 TRBV5-6 few TRBD2
CASSLGTGGTGELFF TGTGCCAGCAGTTTGGGGACAGGGGGGACCGGGGAGCTGTTTTTT TRBJ2-2 TRBV6-5 few TRBD1
CASSIRTGGSGELFF TGCGCCAGCAGCATTAGGACAGGAGGATCCGGGGAGCTGTTTTTT TRBJ2-2 TRBV5-1 . TRBD1
CSVATRHLGETQYF TGCAGCGTAGCGACGCGGCATCTCGGGGAGACCCAGTACTTC TRBJ2-5 TRBV29-1 . .
CASNLRGGVPDTQYF TGTGCCAGCAACCTCCGGGGGGGGGTCCCAGATACGCAGTATTTT TRBJ2-3 TRBV9 few TRBD2
CASTVDTYNEQFF TGTGCCAGCACCGTCGACACATACAATGAGCAGTTCTTC TRBJ2-1 TRBV12-3/TRBV12-4 few .
CASSQDGRNTEAFF TGCGCCAGCAGCCAAGATGGCAGGAACACTGAAGCTTTCTTT TRBJ1-1 TRBV4-3 many .
CASSPGGASTEAFF TGTGCCAGCAGCCCCGGCGGGGCCAGCACTGAAGCTTTCTTT TRBJ1-1 TRBV7-2 . .
CASSQLTNSGSFDGYTF TGCGCCAGCAGCCAATTAACCAACTCAGGGTCGTTTGATGGCTACACCTTC TRBJ1-2 TRBV5-1 few .
CASSAARGATNEKLFF TGCGCCAGCAGCGCAGCTCGAGGCGCAACTAATGAAAAACTGTTTTTT TRBJ1-4 TRBV5-1 few .
CASSKQGETQYF TGTGCCAGCAGCAAACAGGGGGAGACCCAGTACTTC TRBJ2-5 TRBV7-6 . TRBD1
CASSSPGAADTQYF TGTGCCAGCAGCTCGCCAGGGGCAGCAGATACGCAGTATTTT TRBJ2-3 TRBV5-4 . .
CASSQQGGYTF TGTGCCAGCAGCCAACAAGGGGGCTACACCTTC TRBJ1-2 TRBV14 few .
CASSGQGARLETQYF TGTGCCAGCAGCGGACAGGGGGCAAGGTTGGAGACCCAGTACTTC TRBJ2-5 TRBV7-2 few TRBD1
CASSVRGRGEPYNEQFF TGTGCCAGCAGCGTCAGGGGACGGGGGGAACCCTACAATGAGCAGTTCTTC TRBJ2-1 TRBV7-2 . .
CAISDQEPLAKNIQYF TGTGCCATCAGTGATCAAGAACCTTTAGCCAAAAACATTCAGTACTTC TRBJ2-4 TRBV10-3 few .
CASRWRSQETQYF TGCGCCAGCCGGTGGAGGAGCCAAGAGACCCAGTACTTC TRBJ2-5 TRBV5-1 few .
CATSVLGYGYTF TGTGCCACCAGTGTTCTTGGGTACGGCTACACCTTC TRBJ1-2 TRBV24-1 few .
CASSQGRGQETQYF TGCGCCAGCAGCCAAGGCAGGGGGCAAGAGACCCAGTACTTC TRBJ2-5 TRBV4-1 . TRBD1
CASSESGQEQFF TGTGCCAGCAGTGAATCTGGACAGGAGCAGTTCTTC TRBJ2-1 TRBV28 . .
CASSSRGEQYF TGTGCCAGCAGCTCTAGAGGCGAGCAGTACTTC TRBJ2-7 TRBV7-9 few .
CASSLTAGEETQYF TGCGCCAGCAGCTTAACAGCCGGGGAGGAGACCCAGTACTTC TRBJ2-5 TRBV5-1 . .
CASSLAGRGATEAFF TGCGCCAGCAGCTTGGCAGGGCGTGGGGCCACTGAAGCTTTCTTT TRBJ1-1 TRBV5-1 few .
CASSFSGELFF TGCGCCAGCAGCTTTTCCGGGGAGCTGTTTTTT TRBJ2-2 TRBV5-1 . .
CASSHRTAPSTDTQYF TGTGCCAGCAGCCATCGGACAGCTCCCAGCACAGATACGCAGTATTTT TRBJ2-3 TRBV3-1 . .
CAISSNLRGHTEAFF TGTGCCATCAGCTCAAACCTCAGGGGGCATACTGAAGCTTTCTTT TRBJ1-1 TRBV10-3 . TRBD1
CASSDHYGGLRGYTF TGTGCCAGCAGCGACCACTATGGGGGGCTCCGGGGCTACACCTTC TRBJ1-2 TRBV5-4 . .
CSARVRGETQYF TGCAGTGCCCGAGTACGGGGAGAGACCCAGTACTTC TRBJ2-5 TRBV20-1 few .
CASSPYTVVTLSF TGTGCCAGCAGCCCATACACCGTCGTAACACTCAGTTTC TRBJ2-7 TRBV7-8 many .